Below are 25 T cell receptor beta chains sequenced from a single sample in a study of shared clonotypes between healthy human individuals. Clones were sequenced by immunoSEQ multiplex PCR, and TCRdb holds only the in-frame ones, with some missing. The data hold roughly 2.5 million clones, with 85% to 95% observed a single time. Sequenced: naive CD4+ T cells sorted from blood. The subset: CD45RA+ positively selected. The receptors originated from a man between 18 and 35 years old in good health.

This chain joins TRBV18 and TRBJ2-3; 8 bases match TRBD1. The V segment lost 4 bases and the J segment 3 bases; nucleotides outside the gene matches: 6. The CDR3 has 15 residues. CDR1 and CDR2 (germline): KGHSH, LQKENI. CDR3: CASSLQTGVTDTQYF. The CDR3 nucleotides are TGTGCCAGCTCACTTCAGACAGGGGTGACAGATACGCAGTATTTT.

The genes are TRBV2 and TRBJ2-7; tentatively, D is TRBD1 (6 bases). CDR1 and CDR2 (germline): SNHLY, FYNNEI. Trimming cost V 10 bases and J 2 bases, with 15 bases left between them. The CDR3 has 13 amino acids. The CDR3 region is CANKIDRTYEQYF. As DNA, the CDR3 is TGTGCCAACAAAATTGACAGGACCTACGAGCAGTACTTC.

This clone was found once. The chain carries TRBV5-5 and TRBJ2-5, with D unresolved. This CDR3 is 13 amino acids long. Germline V gene data show CDR1 as SGHKS and CDR2 as YYEKEE (reference sequence). Trimming left V 0 bases short and J 4 bases short, with 7 bases between. CDR3 nucleotide sequence: TGTGCCAGCAGCTTGGGACCACCAGAGACCCAGTACTTC. The encoded protein is CASSLGPPETQYF.

This clone showed up just once. The chain is built from TRBV5-1 and TRBJ2-7; the D is unclear. Trimming shortened V by 0 bases and J by 6 bases, and 13 bases separated the two germline ends. Germline V gene lookup returns CDR1 SGHRS and CDR2 YFSETQ. This CDR3 has 14 residues. The CDR3 here is CASSLGHSAGEQYF. The CDR3 nucleotides are TGCGCCAGCAGCTTGGGGCACTCAGCTGGCGAGCAGTACTTC.

The CDR3: CASSSGTSGRGEQYF. In DNA, the CDR3 is TGTGCCAGCAGCTCAGGGACTAGCGGGAGAGGCGAGCAGTACTTC. J is TRBJ2-7 and V is TRBV5-4, with 14 bases identical to TRBD2. Germline trimming cut 3 bases from V and 6 bases from J; bases unmatched to any gene: 5. Germline V CDR1 and CDR2: SGHNT, YYREEE (reference sequence). This CDR3 spans 15 amino acids.

J is TRBJ2-7 and V is TRBV10-3; D possibly corresponds to TRBD2 (6 bases). CDR1 and CDR2 (germline): ENHRY, SYGVKD. The CDR3 is 15 amino acids. V was shortened by 11 bases and J by 6 bases, with 26 bases between the two germline ends. CDR3 sequence: CASPNGRERWGEQYF. CDR3 DNA sequence: TGTGCCTCACCAAATGGACGGGAGCGTTGGGGCGAGCAGTACTTC.

The V and J genes are TRBV10-3 and TRBJ2-5, with D possibly being TRBD2 (6 bases). The CDR3 loop spans 15 amino acids. The germline gives CDR1 ENHRY, CDR2 SYGVKD. Trimming pared 10 bases from V and 5 bases from J, leaving 23 bases between. The CDR3 sequence: CATYLGVPGVETQYF. The CDR3, as DNA: TGTGCCACCTACCTCGGGGTGCCGGGAGTGGAGACCCAGTACTTC.

The chain is built from TRBV9 and TRBJ2-5; maybe TRBD2 (7 bases). Per the germline V gene, CDR1 is SGDLS and CDR2 is YYNGEE. The CDR3 totals 15 residues. Trimming took 4 bases from V and 4 from J, leaving 17 bases between them. The CDR3 DNA reads as TGTGCCAGCAGCTCCGAGGGGGGGCCGAGAGAGACCCAGTACTTC. Protein: CASSSEGGPRETQYF.

The chain carries TRBV27 and TRBJ2-2; a weak D match, TRBD1 (5 bases). This CDR3 has 15 amino acids. V lost 3 bases and J lost 5, with 13 bases in between. Per germline, CDR1 MNHEY and CDR2 SMNVEV (reference sequence). The CDR3 here is CASSFYRGGTGELFF. CDR3 nucleotide sequence: TGTGCCAGCAGTTTCTATAGGGGTGGGACCGGGGAGCTGTTTTTT.

In the case of this clone: Other DNA sequences in the same sample also yield this CDR3. This chain joins TRBV18 and TRBJ2-2; D not resolved. Germline-derived CDR1 and CDR2 are KGHSH and LQKENI. The ends were cut back, 3 bases at V and 1 base at J, with 3 bases in the middle. The CDR3 sequence is 13 residues long. CDR3 DNA sequence: TGTGCCAGCTCACCTCGGAACACCGGGGAGCTGTTTTTT. This translates into CASSPRNTGELFF.

Turning to this clone: Additional DNA sequences in this sample encode the identical CDR3. The chain has TRBV28 and TRBJ1-3; 8 bases are a match to TRBD1. CDR1 is MDHEN and CDR2 is SYDVKM in the germline V gene. The CDR3 is 14 residues long. J lost 4 bases, V lost 4 bases, and 3 bases had no gene match. CDR3 in DNA: TGTGCCAGCAGTTCGACAGGGGAAGGAAACACCATATATTTT. Translation gives CASSSTGEGNTIYF.

The chain carries TRBV7-9 and TRBJ2-3, with TRBD1 matching over 12 bases. Germline loops: CDR1 SEHNR, CDR2 FQNEAQ (reference sequence). The CDR3 has 15 amino acids. V gave up 4 bases and J gave up 6 bases; unmatched junction bases: 5. CDR3 nucleotides: TGTGCCAGCAGCTCGTGGGACAGGGGGCGGGATACGCAGTATTTT. This translates into CASSSWDRGRDTQYF.

This chain connects TRBV9 to TRBJ2-6; D is perhaps TRBD1 (5 bases). The V gene's germline CDR1 is SGDLS and CDR2 YYNGEE. This CDR3 contains 17 residues. Trimming took 0 bases from V and 0 from J, leaving 10 bases between them. For the CDR3, the DNA is TGTGCCAGCAGCGTAGTTGACAGAACCTCTGGGGCCAACGTCCTGACTTTC. Its protein is CASSVVDRTSGANVLTF.

The chain employs TRBV5-1 and TRBJ2-7; D unclear. The germline V and J ends were trimmed by 4 bases and 3 bases, with 17 bases remaining between them. The CDR3 is made up of 15 amino acids. Germline CDR1 is SGHRS and CDR2 is YFSETQ. The CDR3 region has the DNA TGCGCCAGCAGCCCGATAGGGCAGGTGGGCTACGAGCAGTACTTC. It translates to CASSPIGQVGYEQYF.

The V and J genes are TRBV6-5 and TRBJ1-2; D unresolved. Germline lookup yields CDR1 MNHEY and CDR2 SVGAGI. The CDR3 has 13 residues. V lost 5 bases and J 0 bases, leaving 7 bases between the germline ends. The chain's CDR3 is CASSRLANYGYTF. For the CDR3, the DNA is TGTGCCAGCAGTCGACTAGCTAACTATGGCTACACCTTC.

This chain joins TRBV4-1 and TRBJ1-2; a possible D gene is TRBD1 (5 bases). The CDR3 sequence is 16 residues long. In germline, CDR1 is MGHRA, CDR2 YSYEKL. Deletions cut 2 bases from V and 3 bases from J, with 16 bases between. The CDR3 nucleotides read TGCGCCAGCAGCCAAAATGCTGGGGGGTCGTACTATGGCTACACCTTC. Its protein product is CASSQNAGGSYYGYTF.

This chain links TRBV5-1 with TRBJ1-2; D is unresolved. This CDR3 contains 15 residues. The V and J ends lost 6 bases and 8 bases respectively, with 23 bases between them. Per the germline V gene, CDR1 is SGHRS and CDR2 is YFSETQ. Here the CDR3 DNA reads TGCGCCAGCATTGACTCTAACACGGGTGGCGGGGGCTACACCTTC. Protein sequence: CASIDSNTGGGGYTF.

Concerning this clone: In the same sample, other DNA sequences code for this CDR3. This chain joins TRBV28 and TRBJ1-1, with D possibly being TRBD1 (5 bases). The V end was cut by 6 bases, the J end by 0 bases, with 11 bases between. The CDR3 is 14 amino acids. The germline V gene has CDR1 MDHEN and CDR2 SYDVKM. The CDR3 reads CASRLGVMNTEAFF. The CDR3 DNA follows: TGTGCCAGCAGGTTAGGGGTCATGAACACTGAAGCTTTCTTT.

This rearrangement joins TRBV28 to TRBJ1-2; D is perhaps TRBD1 (6 bases). This CDR3 is built from 15 residues. Germline V gene data show CDR1 as MDHEN and CDR2 as SYDVKM. Trimming removed 10 bases at V and 2 bases at J, with 20 bases between. CDR3 sequence reads: CATGGASGVNYGYTF. As DNA, the CDR3 is TGTGCCACCGGGGGCGCTAGTGGGGTAAACTATGGCTACACCTTC.

V usage is TRBV5-1 and J usage is TRBJ2-5; D is uncertain. The CDR3 extends over 15 amino acids. V lost 0 bases, J lost 3 bases, and 12 bases lay in between. The germline gives CDR1 SGHRS, CDR2 YFSETQ. CDR3 coding DNA: TGCGCCAGCAGCTTGGCCGTCTTTCTAAAAGAGACCCAGTACTTC. Amino acid sequence: CASSLAVFLKETQYF.

The chain links TRBV18 to TRBJ2-5; 10 bases are a match to TRBD2. CDR3 length: 16 amino acids. Germline V CDR1 and CDR2: KGHSH, LQKENI. With V trimmed by 3 bases and J by 4 bases, 8 bases remained unmatched. Here the CDR3 DNA reads TGTGCCAGCTCACCGCCGGCGGTAGCGGGGGGAGAGACCCAGTACTTC. It encodes CASSPPAVAGGETQYF. Looking up the rest from reference TRBV18 and TRBJ2-5 gives the full variable domain: NAGVMQNPRHLVRRRGQEARLRCSPMKGHSHVYWYRQLPEEGLKFMVYLQKENIIDESGMPKERFSAEFPKEGPSILRIQQVVRGDSAAYFCASSPPAVAGGETQYFGPGTRLLVL.

This chain joins TRBV19 and TRBJ2-4; either TRBD1 or TRBD2 may fit D (5 bases each). Trimming pared 4 bases from V and 0 bases from J, leaving 13 bases between. Germline V lookup: CDR1 LNHDA, CDR2 SQIVND (reference sequence). The CDR3 is 16 amino acids. CDR3 loop: CASSTGRNLAKNIQYF. For the CDR3, the DNA is TGTGCCAGTAGTACGGGACGGAATCTAGCCAAAAACATTCAGTACTTC.

The chain has TRBV9 and TRBJ1-4; 7 bases are a match to TRBD1. This CDR3 is 16 amino acids long. CDR1 is SGDLS, CDR2 YYNGEE, per germline. V lost 0 bases, J lost 7 bases, and 9 bases stayed unmatched. The CDR3 sequence is CASSVGDSNWGEKLFF. The CDR3, as DNA: TGTGCCAGCAGCGTAGGGGACAGCAACTGGGGTGAAAAACTGTTTTTT.

The rearrangement joins TRBV5-1 to TRBJ2-2, with D unclear. There are 14 residues in the CDR3. In germline, CDR1 is SGHRS, CDR2 YFSETQ. Trimming shortened V by 2 bases and J by 0 bases, and 5 bases separated the two germline ends. CDR3 amino acids: CASSFSTNTGELFF. The CDR3 bases are TGCGCCAGCAGCTTTAGCACGAACACCGGGGAGCTGTTTTTT.

V gene TRBV10-1 combines with J gene TRBJ2-3, with 7 positions matching TRBD2. Germline lookup yields CDR1 WNHNN and CDR2 SYGVQD (reference sequence). The trim removed 3 bases at V and 5 bases at J, leaving 2 bases unmatched. This CDR3 contains 13 residues. CDR3 DNA sequence: TGCGCCAGCAGTGACGGGGGGAGAGATACGCAGTATTTT. This translates into CASSDGGRDTQYF.